This TCR beta chain comes out of a study of blood T cells in healthy people across ages. Background on the study: Template switching picked up about one barcoded beta molecule for each two T cells. Study conclusions and caveats: Observed TCR beta diversity per million T cells went down as age went up. This fall followed a roughly linear course with age.

With regard to this clonotype: Its specificity is not known. A read error may account for a junction end that differs from germline.

Using a J-beta primer mix together with a sample-barcoded 5' primer, a second PCR was run for roughly 6 to 11 cycles. Each CDR3 protein gets one entry after TCRdb re-called the 5' RACE reads with MiXCR. The table shows 1.5 million or so distinct CDR3 sequences, with roughly 45% occurring only once. Caucasian individuals from Russia who were healthy and aged roughly 6 to 95 acted as donors. Per sample, at least 5 micrograms of total RNA were extracted. This receptor was obtained from a young woman in good health. Input material: blood.

This CDR3 reads CASSYTTALYKETQNF. The DNA of the CDR3 is TGTGCCAGCAGTTACACAACAGCTCTGTACAAAGAGACCCAGAACTTC. This rearrangement joins TRBV6-5 to TRBJ2-5; no clear D gene. The CDR3 loop spans 16 amino acids. Germline loops: CDR1 MNHEY, CDR2 SVGAGI.